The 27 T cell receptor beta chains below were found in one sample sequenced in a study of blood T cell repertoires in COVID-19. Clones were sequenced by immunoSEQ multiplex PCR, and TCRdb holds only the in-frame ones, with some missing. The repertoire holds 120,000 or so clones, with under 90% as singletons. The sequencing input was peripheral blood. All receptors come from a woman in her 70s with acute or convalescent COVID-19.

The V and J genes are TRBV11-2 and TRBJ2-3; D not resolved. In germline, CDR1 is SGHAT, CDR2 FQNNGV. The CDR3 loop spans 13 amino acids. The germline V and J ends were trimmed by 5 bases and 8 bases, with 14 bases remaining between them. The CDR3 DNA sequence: TGTGCCAGCAGCCTCCGGAGTGGTGGTACGCAGTATTTT. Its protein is CASSLRSGGTQYF.

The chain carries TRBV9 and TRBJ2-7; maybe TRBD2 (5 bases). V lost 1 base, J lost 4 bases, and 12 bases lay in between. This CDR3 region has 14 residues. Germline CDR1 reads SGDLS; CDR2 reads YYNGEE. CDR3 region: CASSVYPDSYEQYF. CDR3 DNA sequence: TGTGCCAGCAGCGTATACCCGGACTCTTACGAGCAGTACTTC.

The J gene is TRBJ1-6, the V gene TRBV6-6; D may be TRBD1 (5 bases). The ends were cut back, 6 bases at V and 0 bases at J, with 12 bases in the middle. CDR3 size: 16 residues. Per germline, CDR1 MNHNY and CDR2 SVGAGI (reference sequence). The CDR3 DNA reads TGTGCCAGCAGCCCTCGGGGGAGCTCCTATAATTCACCCCTCCACTTT. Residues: CASSPRGSSYNSPLHF.

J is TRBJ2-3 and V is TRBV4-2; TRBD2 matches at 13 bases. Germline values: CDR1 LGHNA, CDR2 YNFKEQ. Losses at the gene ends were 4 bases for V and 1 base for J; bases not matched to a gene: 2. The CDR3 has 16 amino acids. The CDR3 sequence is CASSPTSGGGTDTQYF. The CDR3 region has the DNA TGTGCCAGCAGCCCTACTAGCGGGGGGGGCACAGATACGCAGTATTTT.

The CDR3 loop is CASSYRGNTEAFF. As DNA, the CDR3 is TGTGCCAGCAGCTACAGGGGTAACACTGAAGCTTTCTTT. V usage is TRBV5-4 and J usage is TRBJ1-1, with 7 positions matching TRBD1. Germline trimming cut 3 bases from V and 2 bases from J; bases unmatched to any gene: 1. The CDR3 has 13 residues. Per germline, CDR1 SGHNT and CDR2 YYREEE (reference sequence).

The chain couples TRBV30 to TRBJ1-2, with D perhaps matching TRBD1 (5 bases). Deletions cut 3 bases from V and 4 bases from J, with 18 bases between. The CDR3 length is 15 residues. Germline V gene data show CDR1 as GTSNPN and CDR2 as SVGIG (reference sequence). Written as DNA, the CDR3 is TGTGCCTGGAGCCCCGGCGGAGGGGATTCCTATGGCTACACCTTC. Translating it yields CAWSPGGGDSYGYTF.

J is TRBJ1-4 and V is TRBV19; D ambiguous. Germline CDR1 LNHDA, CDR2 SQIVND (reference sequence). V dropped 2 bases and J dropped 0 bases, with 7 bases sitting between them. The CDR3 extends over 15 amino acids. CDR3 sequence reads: CASSIYAPTNEKLFF. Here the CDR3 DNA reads TGTGCCAGTAGTATATATGCGCCAACTAATGAAAAACTGTTTTTT.

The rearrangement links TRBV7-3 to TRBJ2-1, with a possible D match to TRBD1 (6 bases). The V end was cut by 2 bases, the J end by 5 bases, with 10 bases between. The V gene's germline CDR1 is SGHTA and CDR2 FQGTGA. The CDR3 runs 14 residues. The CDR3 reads CASSLSRDNNEQFF. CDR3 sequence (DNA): TGTGCCAGCAGCTTATCTCGGGACAACAATGAGCAGTTCTTC.

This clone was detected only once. The CDR3 nucleotides read TGTGCCAGCAGCACCGGACAGGCCACTAATGAAAAACTGTTTTTT. Translating it yields CASSTGQATNEKLFF. This chain connects TRBV11-3 to TRBJ1-4, with 7 bases identical to TRBD1. Germline V gene sequence: CDR1 SGHNT, CDR2 YENEEA. This CDR3 is 15 amino acids long. Unmatched junction bases numbered 5, after V lost 5 bases and J lost 2 bases.

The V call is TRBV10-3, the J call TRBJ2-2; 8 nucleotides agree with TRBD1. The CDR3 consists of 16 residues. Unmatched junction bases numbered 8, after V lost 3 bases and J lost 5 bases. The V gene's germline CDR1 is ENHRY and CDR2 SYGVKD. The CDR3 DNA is TGTGCCATCAGTGACACCGGGACAGGACCTACCGGGGAGCTGTTTTTT. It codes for CAISDTGTGPTGELFF.

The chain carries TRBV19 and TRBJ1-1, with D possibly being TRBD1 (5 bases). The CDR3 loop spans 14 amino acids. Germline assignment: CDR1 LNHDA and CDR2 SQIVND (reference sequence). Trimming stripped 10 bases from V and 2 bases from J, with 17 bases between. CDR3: CATKGAHYNTEAFF. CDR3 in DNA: TGTGCCACCAAAGGGGCACATTATAACACTGAAGCTTTCTTT.

CDR3 DNA sequence: TGTGCCAGCAGCCCCCCCGCACTTCCCTACGAGCAGTACTTC. This translates into CASSPPALPYEQYF. V usage is TRBV7-9 and J usage is TRBJ2-7; D call uncertain. V was cut by 5 bases and J by 2 bases, with 13 bases left in between. CDR3 size: 14 residues. CDR1 and CDR2 (germline): SEHNR, FQNEAQ (reference sequence).

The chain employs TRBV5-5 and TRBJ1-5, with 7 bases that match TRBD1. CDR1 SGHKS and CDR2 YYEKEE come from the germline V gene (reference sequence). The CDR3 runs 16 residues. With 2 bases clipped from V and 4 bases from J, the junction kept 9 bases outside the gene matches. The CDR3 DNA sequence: TGTGCCAGCAGCTTAGAGGGGGCAGGGGGAAATCAGCCCCAGCATTTT. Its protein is CASSLEGAGGNQPQHF.

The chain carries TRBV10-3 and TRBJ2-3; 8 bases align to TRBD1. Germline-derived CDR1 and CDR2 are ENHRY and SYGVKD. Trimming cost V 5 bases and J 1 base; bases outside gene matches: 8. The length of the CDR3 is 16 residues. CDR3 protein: CAISFIQGGGTDTQYF. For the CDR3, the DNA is TGTGCCATCAGTTTTATACAGGGGGGTGGCACAGATACGCAGTATTTT.

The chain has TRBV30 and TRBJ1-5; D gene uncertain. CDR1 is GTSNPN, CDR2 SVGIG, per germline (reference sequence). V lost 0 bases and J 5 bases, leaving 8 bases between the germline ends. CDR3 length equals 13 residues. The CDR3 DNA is TGTGCCTGGAGTGTTATGCGGGATCAGCCCCAGCATTTT. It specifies CAWSVMRDQPQHF.

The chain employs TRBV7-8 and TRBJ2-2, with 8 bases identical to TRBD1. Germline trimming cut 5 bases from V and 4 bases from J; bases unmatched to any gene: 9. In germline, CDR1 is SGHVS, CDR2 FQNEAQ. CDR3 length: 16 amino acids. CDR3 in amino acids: CASSRGRGRGTGELFF. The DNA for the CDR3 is TGTGCCAGCAGCCGAGGCAGGGGGCGCGGCACCGGGGAGCTGTTTTTT.

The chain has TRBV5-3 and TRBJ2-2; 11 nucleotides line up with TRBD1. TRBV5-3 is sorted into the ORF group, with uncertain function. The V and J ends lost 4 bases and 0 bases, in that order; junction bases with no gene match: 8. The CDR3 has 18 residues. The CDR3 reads CARSQSGTGGTNTGELFF. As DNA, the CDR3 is TGTGCCAGAAGCCAATCCGGGACAGGGGGTACGAACACCGGGGAGCTGTTTTTT.

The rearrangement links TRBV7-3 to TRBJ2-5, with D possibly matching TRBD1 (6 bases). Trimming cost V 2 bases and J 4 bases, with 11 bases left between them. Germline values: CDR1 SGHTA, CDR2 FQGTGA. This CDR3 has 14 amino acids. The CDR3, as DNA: TGTGCCAGCAGCTTAGGGACATCCTCAGAGACCCAGTACTTC. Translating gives CASSLGTSSETQYF.

In nucleotides, the CDR3 is TGTGCCAGCTTACCCGCGGGAGGGAATGAGCAGTTCTTC. Its translation is CASLPAGGNEQFF. J is TRBJ2-1 and V is TRBV12-3 or TRBV12-4, with 9 positions matching TRBD2. The ends lost 8 bases at V and 7 bases at J; junction bases unmatched: 6. The CDR3 has 13 amino acids.

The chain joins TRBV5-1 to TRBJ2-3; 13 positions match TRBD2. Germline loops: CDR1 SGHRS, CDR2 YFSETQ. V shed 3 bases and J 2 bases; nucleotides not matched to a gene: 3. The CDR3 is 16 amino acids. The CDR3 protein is CASSSGTSGNTDTQYF. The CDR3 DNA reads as TGCGCCAGCAGCTCGGGGACTAGCGGGAACACAGATACGCAGTATTTT.

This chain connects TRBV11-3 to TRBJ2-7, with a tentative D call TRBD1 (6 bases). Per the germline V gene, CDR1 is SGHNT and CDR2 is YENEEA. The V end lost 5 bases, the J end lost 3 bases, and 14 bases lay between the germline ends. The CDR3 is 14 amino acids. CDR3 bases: TGTGCCAGCAGCCCCCGGTTACAGGGCTACGAGCAGTACGTC. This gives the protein CASSPRLQGYEQYV.

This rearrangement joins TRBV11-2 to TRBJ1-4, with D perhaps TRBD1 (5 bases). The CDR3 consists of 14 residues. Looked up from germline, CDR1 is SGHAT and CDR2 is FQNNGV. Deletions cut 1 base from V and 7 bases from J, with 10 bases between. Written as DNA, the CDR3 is TGTGCCAGCAGCTTAGTCGCCGGGGGTGAAAAACTGTTTTTT. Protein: CASSLVAGGEKLFF.

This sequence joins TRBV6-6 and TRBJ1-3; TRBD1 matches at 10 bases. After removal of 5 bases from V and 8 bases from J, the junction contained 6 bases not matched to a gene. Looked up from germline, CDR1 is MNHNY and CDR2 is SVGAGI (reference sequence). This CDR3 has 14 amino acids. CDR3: CASSVRDRGDTIYF. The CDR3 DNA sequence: TGTGCCAGCAGTGTCCGGGACAGGGGAGACACCATATATTTT.

The CDR3 bases are TGTGCCAGCAGCTTAGCGGGCAGCAATCAGCCCCAGCATTTT. Amino acids: CASSLAGSNQPQHF. The chain combines TRBV7-8 with TRBJ1-5, with D unclear. Trimming shortened V by 0 bases and J by 1 base, and 4 bases separated the two germline ends. CDR1 is SGHVS, CDR2 FQNEAQ, per germline. This CDR3 is built from 14 residues.

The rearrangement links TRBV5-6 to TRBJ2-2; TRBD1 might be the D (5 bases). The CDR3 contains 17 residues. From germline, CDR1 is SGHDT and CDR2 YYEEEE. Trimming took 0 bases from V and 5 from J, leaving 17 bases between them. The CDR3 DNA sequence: TGTGCCAGCAGCTTGGGGCAGGGCTTGATTGGAACCGGGGAGCTGTTTTTT. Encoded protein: CASSLGQGLIGTGELFF. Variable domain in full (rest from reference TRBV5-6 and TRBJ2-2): DAGVTQSPTHLIKTRGQQVTLRCSPKSGHDTVSWYQQALGQGPQFIFQYYEEEERQRGNFPDRFSGHQFPNYSSELNVNALLLGDSALYLCASSLGQGLIGTGELFFGEGSRLTVL.

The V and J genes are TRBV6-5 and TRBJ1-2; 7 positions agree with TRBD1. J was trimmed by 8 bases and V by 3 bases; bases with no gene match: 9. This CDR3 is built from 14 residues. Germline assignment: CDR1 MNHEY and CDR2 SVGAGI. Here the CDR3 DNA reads TGTGCCAGCAGTTATCTCAGGGGGGTCATGGGCTACACCTTC. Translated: CASSYLRGVMGYTF.

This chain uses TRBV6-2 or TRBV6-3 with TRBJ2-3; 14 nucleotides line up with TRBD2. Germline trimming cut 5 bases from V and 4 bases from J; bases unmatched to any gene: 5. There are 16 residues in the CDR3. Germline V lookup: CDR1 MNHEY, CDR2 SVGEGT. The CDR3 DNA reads TGTGCCAGCAGTCGACTAGCGGGGGGGACAGCAGATACGCAGTATTTT. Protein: CASSRLAGGTADTQYF.